The sequence of this T cell receptor (beta chain) was determined in a study of blood T cell repertoires in COVID-19. Unmatched junction bases numbered 6, after V lost 5 bases and J lost 5 bases. The CDR3 sequence is 15 residues long. Per germline, CDR1 LGHDT and CDR2 YNNKEL (reference sequence). Authors' data handling: How many nucleated cells were present was estimated from reference gene primer amplification. This table comes from immunoSEQ multiplex PCR, and its TCRdb copy is limited to in-frame clones, with some not included. V and J calls and clone size come straight from that table; D and trimming were deduced from the DNA. Of some 75,000 clones listed, more than 85% were seen once; the top ten hold about 0.6%.

The source material was peripheral blood. V usage is TRBV3-1 (or the pseudogene TRBV3-2) and J usage is TRBJ2-1, with TRBD2 identical over 10 bases. This TCR derives from a man aged 60-69 years with acute or convalescent COVID-19. CDR3 sequence: CASSSAGGHNNEQFF. DNA of the CDR3: TGTGCCAGCAGCTCAGCGGGGGGGCATAACAATGAGCAGTTCTTC.